This is a list of T cell receptor beta chains from one sample in a study of blood T cell repertoires in COVID-19. Generated by immunoSEQ multiplex PCR, the TCRdb table keeps only in-frame clones and is missing some. Of about 280,000 clones detected, around 90% appear once; the ten largest clones hold roughly 9%. The sequencing sample was made of peripheral blood. These TCRs come from a man between 18 and 29 years old with active or convalescent COVID-19. CDR3s include the opening cysteine and the closing phenylalanine or tryptophan. D genes are given only for firm matches. Clone size appears in some rows only: once, few, many, or a class for an expanded clone.

V gene: TRBV25-1
clone size: -
D gene: -
J gene: TRBJ1-1
CDR3 protein: CASSEGSEAFF
CDR3 DNA: TGTGCCAGCAGTGAAGGCTCTGAAGCTTTCTTT

V gene: TRBV13
clone size: once
D gene: -
J gene: TRBJ2-3
CDR3 protein: CASSPSVVTDTQYF
CDR3 DNA: TGTGCCAGCAGCCCATCGGTAGTCACAGATACGCAGTATTTT

V gene: TRBV11-2
clone size: -
D gene: TRBD1
J gene: TRBJ2-4
CDR3 protein: CATAETGHAENIQYF
CDR3 DNA: TGTGCCACCGCCGAGACAGGGCATGCTGAAAACATTCAGTACTTC

V gene: TRBV9
clone size: -
D gene: -
J gene: TRBJ2-2
CDR3 protein: CASSVKGQPNTGELFF
CDR3 DNA: TGTGCCAGCAGCGTTAAAGGACAGCCTAACACCGGGGAGCTGTTTTTT

V gene: TRBV5-4
clone size: -
D gene: TRBD1
J gene: TRBJ2-7
CDR3 protein: CASSPNPRTGGYEQYF
CDR3 DNA: TGTGCCAGCAGCCCGAACCCCCGGACAGGGGGCTACGAGCAGTACTTC

V gene: TRBV9
clone size: -
D gene: TRBD1
J gene: TRBJ1-1
CDR3 protein: CASSPETTGRSTEAFF
CDR3 DNA: TGTGCCAGCAGCCCAGAAACGACAGGGAGGAGCACTGAAGCTTTCTTT

V gene: TRBV6-5
clone size: few
D gene: TRBD1
J gene: TRBJ1-4
CDR3 protein: CASSYGTGNEKLFF
CDR3 DNA: TGTGCCAGCAGTTACGGGACAGGGAATGAAAAACTGTTTTTT

V gene: TRBV4-3
clone size: -
D gene: -
J gene: TRBJ1-4
CDR3 protein: CASSQQGLAGMFF
CDR3 DNA: TGCGCCAGCAGCCAACAGGGCCTAGCGGGGATGTTTTTT

V gene: TRBV27
clone size: -
D gene: -
J gene: TRBJ2-7
CDR3 protein: CASSFGLGFSYEQYF
CDR3 DNA: TGTGCCAGCAGTTTTGGACTGGGTTTCTCCTACGAGCAGTACTTC

V gene: TRBV7-8
clone size: -
D gene: -
J gene: TRBJ2-7
CDR3 protein: CASSLGLNTYEQYF
CDR3 DNA: TGTGCCAGCAGCTTAGGCCTCAACACCTACGAGCAGTACTTC

V gene: TRBV13
clone size: -
D gene: -
J gene: TRBJ2-4
CDR3 protein: CASSLDVELAKNIQYF
CDR3 DNA: TGTGCCAGCAGCTTAGATGTAGAGCTAGCCAAAAACATTCAGTACTTC

V gene: TRBV5-1
clone size: -
D gene: -
J gene: TRBJ1-1
CDR3 protein: CASSLGATEAFF
CDR3 DNA: TGCGCCAGCAGCTTAGGGGCGACTGAAGCTTTCTTT

V gene: TRBV1
clone size: -
D gene: -
J gene: TRBJ2-1
CDR3 protein: CTSSQDSRHGSYNEQFF
CDR3 DNA: TGCACCAGCAGCCAAGATTCCAGACATGGCTCCTACAATGAGCAGTTCTTC

V gene: TRBV10-2
clone size: -
D gene: TRBD1
J gene: TRBJ2-6
CDR3 protein: CASSATGENVLTF
CDR3 DNA: TGCGCCAGCAGCGCGACAGGGGAAAACGTCCTGACTTTC

V gene: TRBV19
clone size: once
D gene: TRBD1
J gene: TRBJ1-6
CDR3 protein: CASTSGQGVSPLHF
CDR3 DNA: TGTGCCAGTACCAGTGGGCAGGGGGTCTCACCCCTCCACTTT

V gene: TRBV29-1
clone size: -
D gene: -
J gene: TRBJ1-1
CDR3 protein: CSVRHHLNTEAFF
CDR3 DNA: TGCAGCGTCCGACACCATCTGAACACTGAAGCTTTCTTT

V gene: TRBV24-1
clone size: -
D gene: -
J gene: TRBJ2-3
CDR3 protein: CATSDPREADTQYF
CDR3 DNA: TGTGCCACCAGTGACCCCAGGGAAGCAGATACGCAGTATTTT

V gene: TRBV3-1/TRBV3-2
clone size: -
D gene: TRBD2
J gene: TRBJ2-1
CDR3 protein: CASSPQGSGGVDEQFF
CDR3 DNA: TGTGCCAGCAGCCCCCAGGGGAGCGGGGGGGTCGATGAGCAGTTCTTC

V gene: TRBV6-6
clone size: -
D gene: -
J gene: TRBJ2-7
CDR3 protein: CASSYSMREQYF
CDR3 DNA: TGTGCCAGCAGTTACTCGATGCGCGAGCAGTACTTC

V gene: TRBV6-6
clone size: -
D gene: TRBD1
J gene: TRBJ2-7
CDR3 protein: CASIPQDRAGYEQYF
CDR3 DNA: TGTGCCAGCATTCCCCAAGACAGGGCGGGCTACGAGCAGTACTTC

V gene: TRBV7-9
clone size: -
D gene: -
J gene: TRBJ1-4
CDR3 protein: CASSLVQGPNEKLFF
CDR3 DNA: TGTGCCAGCAGCTTAGTTCAGGGCCCTAATGAAAAACTGTTTTTT

V gene: TRBV4-1
clone size: -
D gene: -
J gene: TRBJ1-4
CDR3 protein: CASSPQSGGREKLFF
CDR3 DNA: TGCGCCAGCAGCCCGCAGTCCGGGGGTCGGGAAAAACTGTTTTTT

V gene: TRBV19
clone size: -
D gene: TRBD1
J gene: TRBJ1-2
CDR3 protein: CARRGRPGYGYTF
CDR3 DNA: TGTGCCAGGAGGGGGCGCCCCGGCTATGGCTACACCTTC

V gene: TRBV6-1
clone size: -
D gene: -
J gene: TRBJ1-5
CDR3 protein: CASSEVGLNQPQHF
CDR3 DNA: TGTGCCAGCAGTGAAGTGGGCCTAAATCAGCCCCAGCATTTT

V gene: TRBV9
clone size: -
D gene: -
J gene: TRBJ2-3
CDR3 protein: CASSVGWGGLGTDTQYF
CDR3 DNA: TGTGCCAGCAGCGTAGGTTGGGGGGGGCTGGGCACAGATACGCAGTATTTT

V gene: TRBV24-1
clone size: -
D gene: -
J gene: TRBJ1-1
CDR3 protein: CATSGRANTEAFF
CDR3 DNA: TGTGCCACCAGTGGTAGAGCGAACACTGAAGCTTTCTTT

V gene: TRBV5-1
clone size: -
D gene: TRBD1
J gene: TRBJ2-7
CDR3 protein: CASSLSGGSYEQYF
CDR3 DNA: TGCGCCAGCAGCTTGTCAGGGGGCAGCTACGAGCAGTACTTC

V gene: TRBV2
clone size: -
D gene: TRBD2
J gene: TRBJ2-1
CDR3 protein: CASRAGTSVRNEQFF
CDR3 DNA: TGTGCCAGCAGGGCCGGGACTAGCGTAAGGAATGAGCAGTTCTTC

V gene: TRBV5-1
clone size: many
D gene: -
J gene: TRBJ2-1
CDR3 protein: CASTPLDASSYNEQFF
CDR3 DNA: TGCGCCAGCACGCCACTTGATGCTAGCTCCTACAATGAGCAGTTCTTC

V gene: TRBV19
clone size: -
D gene: TRBD1
J gene: TRBJ1-1
CDR3 protein: CASSPGQRNTEAFF
CDR3 DNA: TGTGCCAGTAGTCCGGGACAGAGAAACACTGAAGCTTTCTTT

V gene: TRBV29-1
clone size: -
D gene: -
J gene: TRBJ1-2
CDR3 protein: CSVDRGLHGYTF
CDR3 DNA: TGCAGCGTTGATCGGGGGTTACATGGCTACACCTTC

V gene: TRBV7-9
clone size: -
D gene: -
J gene: TRBJ2-1
CDR3 protein: CASSLAVGTLTDQFF
CDR3 DNA: TGTGCCAGCAGCTTAGCTGTTGGGACTCTTACTGATCAGTTCTTC

V gene: TRBV19
clone size: -
D gene: TRBD1
J gene: TRBJ2-2
CDR3 protein: CASSKGQGMFAGELFF
CDR3 DNA: TGTGCCAGTAGTAAGGGACAGGGAATGTTTGCCGGGGAGCTGTTTTTT

V gene: TRBV6-5
clone size: -
D gene: -
J gene: TRBJ1-6
CDR3 protein: CATAVGKFNSPLHF
CDR3 DNA: TGTGCCACCGCTGTCGGGAAGTTTAATTCACCCCTCCACTTT

V gene: TRBV9
clone size: -
D gene: -
J gene: TRBJ1-1
CDR3 protein: CASLTKGGESVTEAFF
CDR3 DNA: TGTGCCAGCTTAACCAAGGGAGGGGAATCGGTCACTGAAGCTTTCTTT

V gene: TRBV7-3
clone size: -
D gene: -
J gene: TRBJ1-2
CDR3 protein: CASSPKGYHGYTF
CDR3 DNA: TGTGCCAGCAGCCCGAAGGGGTATCATGGCTACACCTTC

V gene: TRBV3-1/TRBV3-2
clone size: -
D gene: TRBD2
J gene: TRBJ2-3
CDR3 protein: CASSQDLRLAGVGDTQYF
CDR3 DNA: TGTGCCAGCAGCCAAGATCTGAGGCTAGCGGGGGTAGGAGATACGCAGTATTTT

V gene: TRBV3-1/TRBV3-2
clone size: once
D gene: TRBD2
J gene: TRBJ2-5
CDR3 protein: CASSQPGLAVKETQYF
CDR3 DNA: TGTGCCAGCAGCCAGCCGGGACTAGCGGTTAAAGAGACCCAGTACTTC

V gene: TRBV5-1
clone size: once
D gene: -
J gene: TRBJ1-1
CDR3 protein: CASQVGSGSPPANTEAFF
CDR3 DNA: TGCGCCAGCCAGGTTGGTTCGGGAAGCCCCCCGGCAAACACTGAAGCTTTCTTT

V gene: TRBV6-5
clone size: -
D gene: TRBD1
J gene: TRBJ2-7
CDR3 protein: CASSRGQGGSYEQYF
CDR3 DNA: TGTGCCAGCAGCAGAGGACAGGGGGGGTCCTACGAGCAGTACTTC

V gene: TRBV13
clone size: -
D gene: -
J gene: TRBJ1-1
CDR3 protein: CASSSEAWNTEAFF
CDR3 DNA: TGTGCCAGCAGCAGTGAAGCGTGGAACACTGAAGCTTTCTTT

V gene: TRBV6-1
clone size: -
D gene: -
J gene: TRBJ1-6
CDR3 protein: CASSDQGPYNSPLHF
CDR3 DNA: TGTGCCAGCAGTGATCAGGGGCCCTATAATTCACCCCTCCACTTT

V gene: TRBV4-3
clone size: -
D gene: -
J gene: TRBJ1-4
CDR3 protein: CASSQDRGGEKLFF
CDR3 DNA: TGCGCCAGCAGCCAAGACAGGGGTGGGGAAAAACTGTTTTTT

V gene: TRBV12-3/TRBV12-4
clone size: -
D gene: -
J gene: TRBJ2-1
CDR3 protein: CASSGAVEQFF
CDR3 DNA: TGTGCCAGCAGTGGAGCGGTGGAGCAGTTCTTC

V gene: TRBV7-8
clone size: once
D gene: TRBD2
J gene: TRBJ2-3
CDR3 protein: CASQPLAGTDTQYF
CDR3 DNA: TGTGCCAGCCAGCCCCTAGCGGGCACAGATACGCAGTATTTT

V gene: TRBV7-6
clone size: -
D gene: TRBD2
J gene: TRBJ2-2
CDR3 protein: CASSLAFIRTSGGQTGELFF
CDR3 DNA: TGTGCCAGCAGCTTAGCTTTTATCCGGACTAGCGGGGGGCAAACCGGGGAGCTGTTTTTT

V gene: TRBV15
clone size: -
D gene: -
J gene: TRBJ1-5
CDR3 protein: CATSSDGGAGQPQHF
CDR3 DNA: TGTGCCACCAGCAGCGACGGGGGGGCTGGGCAGCCCCAGCATTTT

V gene: TRBV7-6
clone size: -
D gene: -
J gene: TRBJ2-3
CDR3 protein: CASSPRTVGTDTQYF
CDR3 DNA: TGTGCCAGCAGCCCACGGACAGTAGGCACAGATACGCAGTATTTT

V gene: TRBV13
clone size: -
D gene: -
J gene: TRBJ1-2
CDR3 protein: CASSRGRDANYGYTF
CDR3 DNA: TGTGCCAGCAGCCGGGGAAGGGATGCTAACTATGGCTACACCTTC

V gene: TRBV19
clone size: -
D gene: -
J gene: TRBJ1-2
CDR3 protein: CASSISEARGRNYGYTF
CDR3 DNA: TGTGCCAGTAGTATCTCTGAGGCGCGCGGCCGCAACTATGGCTACACCTTC

V gene: TRBV10-2
clone size: -
D gene: TRBD1
J gene: TRBJ1-1
CDR3 protein: CASSDDGTVATEAFF
CDR3 DNA: TGCGCCAGCAGTGATGATGGGACAGTCGCCACTGAAGCTTTCTTT